The 20 T cell receptor beta chains in this list originate from one sample, sequenced in a study of T cell responses to AZD1222 COVID-19 vaccine. Clones were sequenced by immunoSEQ multiplex PCR, and TCRdb holds only the in-frame ones, with some missing. Of around 130,000 clones listed, approximately 86% are singletons. The specimen was peripheral blood, collected 28 days after the second AZD1222 dose. The receptor set was obtained from an adult who received the AZD1222 COVID-19 vaccine.

Only a few counts were recorded for this clone. This sequence joins TRBV28 and TRBJ2-2, with 11 bases that match TRBD1. Germline loops: CDR1 MDHEN, CDR2 SYDVKM. The CDR3 runs to 15 residues. Germline trimming cut 6 bases from V and 4 bases from J; bases unmatched to any gene: 4. The CDR3 reads CASRPGQGVTGELFF. The CDR3 DNA sequence: TGTGCCAGCAGACCGGGACAGGGGGTCACCGGGGAGCTGTTTTTT.

The J gene is TRBJ1-1, the V gene TRBV14, with 8 bases matching TRBD1. Germline CDR1 is SGHDN and CDR2 is FVKESK. After removal of 1 base from V and 3 bases from J, the junction contained 16 bases not matched to a gene. The CDR3 has 19 amino acids. The CDR3 DNA follows: TGTGCCAGCAGCCAAGGATTTATGGACAGGGTAAATCGGGACACTGAAGCTTTCTTT. This sequence encodes CASSQGFMDRVNRDTEAFF.

This chain uses TRBV11-3 with TRBJ2-3; no firm D call. The germline CDR1 and CDR2 sequences are SGHNT and YENEEA. The CDR3 is 14 amino acids. Trimming took 3 bases from V and 2 from J, leaving 9 bases between them. CDR3 residues: CASSFSGDTDTQYF. The CDR3 DNA reads TGTGCCAGCAGCTTCAGTGGGGACACAGATACGCAGTATTTT.

A single count supports this clone. CDR3 amino acids: CAWSSGVAVLHF. In DNA, the CDR3 is TGTGCCTGGAGTAGTGGTGTGGCAGTTCTCCACTTT. This rearrangement joins TRBV30 to TRBJ1-6; D is undetermined. Germline V gene lookup returns CDR1 GTSNPN and CDR2 SVGIG (reference sequence). The ends were cut back, 2 bases at V and 16 bases at J, with 15 bases in the middle. This CDR3 is built from 12 residues.

The chain uses TRBV7-3 and TRBJ1-2; D may be TRBD1 (5 bases). The CDR3 contains 13 residues. Germline loops: CDR1 SGHTA, CDR2 FQGTGA. Trimming removed 5 bases at V and 8 bases at J, with 15 bases between. CDR3 coding DNA: TGTGCCAGCAGCCCGGGACGCCAGTACGGCTACACCTTC. It specifies CASSPGRQYGYTF.

The table lists this clone with a count of one. The chain recombines TRBV5-1 with TRBJ2-3, with D hard to call. The germline V gene has CDR1 SGHRS and CDR2 YFSETQ. Deletions cut 4 bases from V and 4 bases from J, with 10 bases between. The CDR3 is 13 residues long. As DNA, the CDR3 is TGCGCCAGCAGCGGGCGCGAGGCAGATACGCAGTATTTT. Amino acids: CASSGREADTQYF.

This clone was counted between two and nine times. The chain combines TRBV6-5 with TRBJ1-2; the match to TRBD1 covers 7 bases. CDR3 size: 15 residues. Unmatched junction bases numbered 11, after V lost 6 bases and J lost 4 bases. Per the germline V gene, CDR1 is MNHEY and CDR2 is SVGAGI. CDR3 sequence (DNA): TGTGCCAGCAGGGGACTTATGGGGGACAGCTATGGCTACACCTTC. It yields the protein CASRGLMGDSYGYTF.

For this clone: The same CDR3 is also encoded by other DNA sequences in this sample. The chain joins TRBV27 to TRBJ1-1; no firm D call. Germline V gene lookup returns CDR1 MNHEY and CDR2 SMNVEV (reference sequence). Trimming stripped 2 bases from V and 1 base from J, with 5 bases between. CDR3 length equals 13 residues. The CDR3 DNA is TGTGCCAGCAGTTTACGAGAGAACACTGAAGCTTTCTTT. This codes for CASSLRENTEAFF.

CDR3 nucleotides: TGTGCCAGCAGCTTAGTATTAGGGGCAACCGAGCAGTACTTC. Translation: CASSLVLGATEQYF. This sequence joins TRBV7-9 and TRBJ2-7; perhaps TRBD1 as D (5 bases). With 1 base removed from V and 6 bases from J, the gap between germline ends came to 13 bases. CDR3 length: 14 residues. CDR1 and CDR2 from the germline V gene are SEHNR and FQNEAQ (reference sequence).

A single count supports this clone. This rearrangement joins TRBV30 to TRBJ2-2, with a tentative D call TRBD1 (6 bases). Trimming shortened V by 4 bases and J by 1 base, and 13 bases separated the two germline ends. The CDR3 is 15 amino acids. The germline V gene encodes CDR1 GTSNPN and CDR2 SVGIG (reference sequence). The CDR3 DNA sequence: TGTGCCTGGACCACGAGGGACATGAACACCGGGGAGCTGTTTTTT. As protein: CAWTTRDMNTGELFF.

The table lists this clone with a count of one. This chain joins TRBV27 and TRBJ2-7, with TRBD2 identical over 10 bases. The CDR3 runs to 13 residues. The ends lost 9 bases at V and 6 bases at J; junction bases unmatched: 8. Germline V lookup: CDR1 MNHEY, CDR2 SMNVEV (reference sequence). CDR3 sequence reads: CASSPSGSAEQYF. Written as DNA, the CDR3 is TGTGCCAGTTCGCCTAGCGGGAGTGCCGAGCAGTACTTC.

The chain joins TRBV29-1 to TRBJ1-1; D is unresolved. The CDR3 has 11 amino acids. The V gene lost 4 bases and the J gene lost 6 bases, with 9 bases spanning the gap. Per germline, CDR1 SQVTM and CDR2 ANQGSEA. The CDR3 DNA reads TGCAGCGTTGTGGGCACCTCTGAAGCTTTCTTT. Amino acid sequence: CSVVGTSEAFF.

The chain recombines TRBV10-3 with TRBJ1-4; TRBD1 matches 7 bases. The length of the CDR3 is 16 residues. V trimming: 0 bases; J trimming: 7 bases; junction bases outside the gene matches: 8. Germline V gene sequence: CDR1 ENHRY, CDR2 SYGVKD. CDR3 loop: CAISESRGSGSEKLFF. DNA for the CDR3: TGTGCCATCAGTGAGTCCAGGGGGAGCGGGAGTGAAAAACTGTTTTTT.

This clone is a singleton in its sample. CDR3 region: CATRQAGANVLTF. CDR3 bases: TGTGCCACCAGGCAGGCTGGGGCCAACGTCCTGACTTTC. The gene calls are TRBV15 and TRBJ2-6; D is unclear. The CDR3 is 13 residues long. In germline, CDR1 is LNHNV, CDR2 YYDKDF (reference sequence). V gave up 6 bases and J gave up 2 bases, with 5 bases separating them.

This chain links TRBV9 with TRBJ2-7, with 8 bases identical to TRBD1. V dropped 4 bases and J dropped 5; count of bases not matched to a gene: 11. The CDR3 extends over 15 amino acids. Germline CDR1 SGDLS, CDR2 YYNGEE. The DNA of the CDR3 is TGTGCCAGCAGCCCCCGGCGGGACAGGCTCCACGAGCAGTACTTC. Translation: CASSPRRDRLHEQYF.

The chain links TRBV18 to TRBJ1-5; D ambiguous. From germline, CDR1 is KGHSH and CDR2 LQKENI. Trimming removed 6 bases at V and 0 bases at J, with 15 bases between. This CDR3 has 16 residues. The CDR3 DNA is TGTGCCAGCTCCCCCTTGAGGGTTGGTAGCAATCAGCCCCAGCATTTT. Translated: CASSPLRVGSNQPQHF.

This clone was counted many times. The V call is TRBV4-3, the J call TRBJ2-5, with TRBD1 as a possible D gene (6 bases). Germline assignment: CDR1 LGHNA and CDR2 YSLEER. Deletions cut 2 bases from V and 4 bases from J, with 17 bases between. This CDR3 spans 16 amino acids. CDR3 bases: TGCGCCAGCAGCCAATCCGTCCCAGGGGAATCAGAGACCCAGTACTTC. Translating it yields CASSQSVPGESETQYF.

This clone was counted a single time. This chain connects TRBV27 to TRBJ2-3, with D uncertain. The V end was cut by 0 bases, the J end by 6 bases, with 7 bases between. The CDR3 covers 13 residues. The germline gives CDR1 MNHEY, CDR2 SMNVEV (reference sequence). The CDR3 region has the DNA TGTGCCAGCAGTTTATCGGACGTGGATACGCAGTATTTT. Its translation is CASSLSDVDTQYF.

The chain carries TRBV4-3 and TRBJ1-2; possibly TRBD1 for D (6 bases). Germline V gives CDR1 LGHNA, CDR2 YSLEER. V was trimmed by 3 bases and J by 8 bases, leaving 19 bases between them. This CDR3 comprises 15 residues. CDR3: CASSQAIGGAGGYTF. The CDR3 bases are TGCGCCAGCAGCCAGGCCATTGGGGGGGCTGGAGGCTACACCTTC.

This chain links TRBV28 with TRBJ1-5, with D tentatively TRBD1 (6 bases). The CDR3 contains 15 residues. CDR1 is MDHEN and CDR2 is SYDVKM in the germline V gene. V was trimmed by 2 bases and J by 4 bases, leaving 12 bases between them. The CDR3 reads CASSLIGGFNQPQHF. CDR3 in DNA: TGTGCCAGCAGTTTAATTGGGGGCTTTAATCAGCCCCAGCATTTT.